One and the same sample provided the 21 T cell receptor beta chains below, sequenced in a study of identical twins. TCRdb re-called the 5' RACE reads through MiXCR, storing one row per CDR3 protein. Among around 140,000 distinct CDR3 sequences listed, roughly 3.2% were seen once. The sample taken for sequencing was memory T cells sorted from blood. These receptors originate from a young man in good health.

The DNA of the CDR3 is TGTGCCAGCACCTTTAGACAGGGACAAGAGACCCAGTACTTC. Protein: CASTFRQGQETQYF. The chain carries TRBV25-1 and TRBJ2-5; 7 bases agree with TRBD1. Germline V gene lookup returns CDR1 MGHDK and CDR2 SYGVNS. The CDR3 is made up of 14 amino acids. V shed 7 bases and J 2 bases; nucleotides not matched to a gene: 7.

This clonotype was found many times. The chain uses TRBV2 and TRBJ2-4, with 8 bases aligning to TRBD1. The CDR3 extends over 13 amino acids. V gave up 8 bases and J gave up 5 bases; unmatched junction bases: 5. Germline-derived CDR1 and CDR2 are SNHLY and FYNNEI. The CDR3 sequence: CASDRDRQNIQYF. In DNA form, the CDR3 reads TGTGCCAGCGACCGGGACAGGCAAAACATTCAGTACTTC. Full variable domain (remainder filled in from reference TRBV2 and TRBJ2-4): EPEVTQTPSHQVTQMGQEVILRCVPISNHLYFYWYRQILGQKVEFLVSFYNNEISEKSEIFDDQFSVERPDGSNFTLKIRSTKLEDSAMYFCASDRDRQNIQYFGAGTRLSVL.

In this sample, this clonotype turned up many times. The CDR3 DNA follows: TGTGCCAGCAGCCCGACTAGCAGCAATGAGCAGTTCTTC. It translates to CASSPTSSNEQFF. The chain carries TRBV7-9 and TRBJ2-1; TRBD2 matches 7 bases. Germline-derived CDR1 and CDR2 are SEHNR and FQNEAQ (reference sequence). After removal of 5 bases from V and 6 bases from J, the junction contained 4 bases not matched to a gene. This CDR3 has 13 amino acids.

The sample holds many counts of this clonotype. The chain combines TRBV5-1 with TRBJ2-1; 9 bases align to TRBD2. The CDR3 contains 16 residues. V dropped 0 bases and J dropped 6; count of bases not matched to a gene: 7. The germline V gene encodes CDR1 SGHRS and CDR2 YFSETQ. CDR3 protein: CASSLDAGGPLNEQFF. Written as DNA, the CDR3 is TGCGCCAGCAGCTTGGATGCGGGAGGGCCCCTCAATGAGCAGTTCTTC. The full variable domain, rest sourced from reference TRBV5-1 and TRBJ2-1, is KAGVTQTPRYLIKTRGQQVTLSCSPISGHRSVSWYQQTPGQGLQFLFEYFSETQRNKGNFPGRFSGRQFSNSRSEMNVSTLELGDSALYLCASSLDAGGPLNEQFFGPGTRLTVL.

The sample holds many counts of this clonotype. The V gene is TRBV12-3 or TRBV12-4, the J gene TRBJ2-1; D is unclear. CDR3 length: 12 amino acids. Trimming removed 3 bases at V and 6 bases at J, with 6 bases between. CDR3 amino acids: CASSFISNEQFF. Here the CDR3 DNA reads TGTGCCAGCAGTTTCATTAGCAATGAGCAGTTCTTC.

This clonotype showed up many times. This CDR3 is CASSFGTSGRNEQFF. In nucleotides, the CDR3 is TGCGCCAGCAGTTTCGGGACTAGCGGGAGGAATGAGCAGTTCTTC. This chain links TRBV5-1 with TRBJ2-1; 15 bases are a match to TRBD2. The ends lost 5 bases at V and 7 bases at J; junction bases unmatched: 4. Germline values: CDR1 SGHRS, CDR2 YFSETQ. The CDR3 sequence is 15 residues long.

In its sample, this clonotype was seen many times. The rearrangement uses TRBV12-3 or TRBV12-4 and TRBJ2-4, with D perhaps matching TRBD1 (6 bases). V lost 6 bases and J 5 bases, leaving 8 bases between the germline ends. The CDR3 contains 12 residues. CDR3 nucleotides: TGTGCCAGCAGCCGGACAGAAAACATTCAGTACTTC. Encoded protein: CASSRTENIQYF.

This clonotype was observed at least ten times. V is TRBV2 and J is TRBJ2-1; 7 bases map to TRBD2. Losses at the gene ends were 11 bases for V and 1 base for J; bases not matched to a gene: 8. The CDR3 runs 14 residues. CDR1 SNHLY and CDR2 FYNNEI come from the germline V gene. The CDR3: CAGIAGGSYNEQFF. The CDR3 coding sequence is TGTGCCGGTATAGCGGGCGGATCCTACAATGAGCAGTTCTTC. Together with reference TRBV2 and TRBJ2-1, the CDR3 gives the full variable domain: EPEVTQTPSHQVTQMGQEVILRCVPISNHLYFYWYRQILGQKVEFLVSFYNNEISEKSEIFDDQFSVERPDGSNFTLKIRSTKLEDSAMYFCAGIAGGSYNEQFFGPGTRLTVL.

This clonotype was seen repeatedly, ten times or more. The V gene is TRBV4-2, the J gene TRBJ1-1; D not certain. Germline lookup yields CDR1 LGHNA and CDR2 YNFKEQ. V gave up 1 base and J gave up 3 bases, with 9 bases separating them. This CDR3 is built from 14 residues. The CDR3 bases are TGTGCCAGCAGCCAAGGCTGGGTGGACACTGAAGCTTTCTTT. This gives the protein CASSQGWVDTEAFF.

As regards this clonotype: A much bigger clone sits one base away, suggesting this may be a read error. CDR3 DNA: TGCAGCGTTGAAGATGAACACTCCTACAATGAGCAGTTCTTC. It is translated as CSVEDEHSYNEQFF. The gene calls are TRBV29-1 and TRBJ2-1; no firm D call. There are 14 residues in the CDR3. Germline V gene data show CDR1 as SQVTM and CDR2 as ANQGSEA. The V end was cut by 0 bases, the J end by 0 bases, with 6 bases between.

This clonotype turned up a few times. The V and J genes are TRBV2 and TRBJ1-1; D is undetermined. V was clipped by 4 bases and J by 0 bases, with 6 bases between them. CDR3 length: 13 amino acids. Germline V lookup: CDR1 SNHLY, CDR2 FYNNEI. In DNA form, the CDR3 reads TGTGCCAGCAGTGGGACCCTGAACACTGAAGCTTTCTTT. It encodes CASSGTLNTEAFF.

This clonotype was picked up many times. The gene calls are TRBV7-6 and TRBJ2-5; D might be TRBD2 (6 bases). V lost 5 bases and J lost 1, with 11 bases in between. CDR3 length equals 14 residues. Looked up from germline, CDR1 is SGHVS and CDR2 is FNYEAQ. CDR3 in DNA: TGTGCCAGCAGCCGCATGACTAGCCAAGAGACCCAGTACTTC. Protein sequence: CASSRMTSQETQYF.

The chain uses TRBV18 and TRBJ1-2; D is uncertain. The CDR3 covers 15 residues. The ends were cut back, 1 base at V and 4 bases at J, with 13 bases in the middle. Germline CDR1 and CDR2: KGHSH and LQKENI. CDR3 coding DNA: TGTGCCAGCTCACCACAAAACTTGGGAGGCTATGGCTACACCTTC. This translates into CASSPQNLGGYGYTF.

This clonotype came up many times. The chain carries TRBV12-3 or TRBV12-4 and TRBJ2-1; D may be TRBD2 (5 bases). The CDR3 sequence is 15 residues long. Trimming left V 3 bases short and J 4 bases short, with 13 bases between. The CDR3 protein is CASSFGGSGYNEQFF. In DNA form, the CDR3 reads TGTGCCAGCAGTTTCGGTGGGAGTGGGTACAATGAGCAGTTCTTC.

This clonotype was counted many times. The chain is built from TRBV12-3 or TRBV12-4 and TRBJ1-1; no clear D gene. Deletions cut 2 bases from V and 1 base from J, with 8 bases between. The CDR3 extends over 14 amino acids. CDR3 residues: CASSLTQWNTEAFF. DNA of the CDR3: TGTGCCAGCAGTTTAACCCAATGGAACACTGAAGCTTTCTTT.

This clonotype has ten or more counts. This chain joins TRBV5-1 and TRBJ2-1; TRBD1 matches 8 bases. With 3 bases clipped from V and 4 bases from J, the junction kept 9 bases outside the gene matches. The length of the CDR3 is 16 residues. From germline, CDR1 is SGHRS and CDR2 YFSETQ. The DNA for the CDR3 is TGCGCCAGCAGCTCGTTCCTCGGGACAGGTTACAATGAGCAGTTCTTC. It specifies CASSSFLGTGYNEQFF.

This clonotype has a handful of counts. The chain combines TRBV11-2 with TRBJ2-7, with D unresolved. The CDR3 has 15 amino acids. V was cut by 0 bases and J by 2 bases, with 11 bases left in between. Germline values: CDR1 SGHAT, CDR2 FQNNGV. The DNA of the CDR3 is TGTGCCAGCAGCTTAGATAAGCCCCGAACCTACGAGCAGTACTTC. This gives the protein CASSLDKPRTYEQYF.

This clonotype was observed at least ten times. Here the CDR3 reads CSGGQGANYGYTF. The CDR3 DNA follows: TGCAGCGGAGGACAGGGGGCGAACTATGGCTACACCTTC. V usage is TRBV29-1 and J usage is TRBJ1-2; 11 bases fit TRBD1. J was trimmed by 2 bases and V by 7 bases; bases with no gene match: 3. Germline V gene lookup returns CDR1 SQVTM and CDR2 ANQGSEA. This CDR3 has 13 amino acids.

The CDR3 nucleotides read TGCAGTGCTAGAGGGACTAGCGGGAACACCGGGGAGCTGTTTTTT. The encoded protein is CSARGTSGNTGELFF. The chain links TRBV20-1 to TRBJ2-2; TRBD2 matches 10 bases. J was trimmed by 1 base and V by 1 base; bases with no gene match: 0. CDR3 length: 15 residues. The germline V gene has CDR1 DFQATT and CDR2 SNEGSKA (reference sequence).

In this sample, this clonotype turned up many times. The chain recombines TRBV30 with TRBJ1-6, with TRBD1 matching over 7 bases. CDR3 length: 13 amino acids. Germline trimming cut 5 bases from V and 8 bases from J; bases unmatched to any gene: 6. Germline V gene data show CDR1 as GTSNPN and CDR2 as SVGIG (reference sequence). The CDR3: CAWDRVGDSPLHF. The CDR3 coding sequence is TGTGCCTGGGACAGGGTGGGGGATTCACCCCTCCACTTT.

This clonotype was observed at least ten times. V is TRBV20-1 and J is TRBJ2-5, with 8 bases aligning to TRBD2. The CDR3 consists of 15 residues. Germline V gene data show CDR1 as DFQATT and CDR2 as SNEGSKA (reference sequence). V lost 0 bases and J lost 3; bases outside the gene matches: 6. CDR3 nucleotide sequence: TGCAGTGCTAGAGATCCGGTTAGCGGGAAAGAGACCCAGTACTTC. Amino acids: CSARDPVSGKETQYF.